This T cell receptor beta chain stems from a study of T cells expressing NK-cell markers. Study details: Cells sorted as CD3+CD56+NKG2C+, CD3+CD56+NKG2C- and CD3+CD56-NKG2C+ T cells supplied the TCR beta repertoires. The authors sequenced eight donors, of whom seven were HCMV-seropositive and one was seronegative. Overall study results and limits: Roughly 6 donors had dominant NKG2C+ clonotypes that comprised about 1.0-7.0% of their CD8+ T cells. Whether expanded NKG2C+ T cell clones were HCMV specific stayed uncertain.

On this clonotype itself: Its antigen is still unknown.

The CDR3 sequence is 14 residues long. CDR1 and CDR2 from the germline V gene are DFQATT and SNEGSKA (reference sequence). No DNA is given; TCRdb re-called the 5' RACE reads and lists each CDR3 protein once. The sample has approximately 550,000 distinct CDR3 sequences, and its top ten clones hold around 3.3%. Sequenced: blood T cells: a sorted CD56 or NKG2C T cell subset, CD4+ or CD8+ T cells, or bulk PBMC T cells (not recorded which). This receptor was obtained from a man aged 18 to 35 in good health. The rearrangement links TRBV20-1 to TRBJ2-3; no DNA is available, so the TRBD2 call from TCRdb remains unchecked. CDR3 region: CSARQASGTDTQYF.